This TCR beta chain was obtained from a study of post-analysis software for immune sequencing data. At the level of the study: The study covered relapsing-remitting, secondary progressive and progressive-relapsing courses of multiple sclerosis.

This clonotype was recorded a few times. Antigen unknown. Unique molecular identifiers were built into the TCR beta cDNA libraries. When about 0.95 to 10 million T cells were used, they gave hundreds of thousands of cDNA molecules. From the PCR reads, TCRdb called clonotypes with MiXCR, one entry per CDR3 protein. This sample has fewer than 900,000 distinct CDR3 sequences; under 60% occur once, and the top ten carry roughly 4.9%. Germline CDR1 reads LGHDT; CDR2 reads YNNKEL (reference sequence). V lost 6 bases, J lost 3 bases, and 6 bases stayed unmatched. The CDR3 covers 14 residues. Study-level points and caveats: Compared against controls, patients with multiple sclerosis displayed significantly lower normalized Chao1 diversity. Patients showed TRBV5-6, TRBV5-1 and TRBV20-1 among roughly 5 TRBV segments more frequent than in controls. Samples prepared in the same batch strongly co-clustered by F measure.

The TCR comes from a girl between 10 and 17 years old with multiple sclerosis. Sequences were obtained from blood. J is TRBJ2-3 and V is TRBV3-1; the match to TRBD2 covers 7 bases. Here the CDR3 DNA reads TGTGCCAGCAGTCGACTAGCTGCTACAGATACGCAGTATTTT. Its translation: CASSRLAATDTQYF.